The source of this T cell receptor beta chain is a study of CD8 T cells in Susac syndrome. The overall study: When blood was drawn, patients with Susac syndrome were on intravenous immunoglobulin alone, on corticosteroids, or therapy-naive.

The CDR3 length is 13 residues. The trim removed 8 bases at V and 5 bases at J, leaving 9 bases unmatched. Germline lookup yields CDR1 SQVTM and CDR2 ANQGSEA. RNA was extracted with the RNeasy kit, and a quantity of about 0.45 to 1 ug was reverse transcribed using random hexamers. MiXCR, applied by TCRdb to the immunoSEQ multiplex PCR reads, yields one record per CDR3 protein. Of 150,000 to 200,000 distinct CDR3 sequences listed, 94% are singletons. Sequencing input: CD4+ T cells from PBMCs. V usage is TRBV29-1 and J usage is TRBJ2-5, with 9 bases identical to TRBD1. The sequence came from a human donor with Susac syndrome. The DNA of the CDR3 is TGCAGCACGACAGGGGGAGCGACGGAGACCCAGTACTTC. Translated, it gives CSTTGGATETQYF.